This TCR beta chain was recovered during a study of cytomegalovirus exposure and HLA in healthy donors. Germline V gives CDR1 LNHNV, CDR2 YYDKDF (reference sequence). V shed 1 base, J shed 5 bases, and the junction held 9 bases outside the gene matches. This CDR3 region has 17 residues. PCR used 60 Vbeta primers and 13 Jbeta primers. Assay: immunoSEQ multiplex PCR; the TCRdb copy retains only in-frame clones and omits some. The sample includes a few hundred thousand clones, more than 60% seen only once; the top ten take 1.8%. This TCR derives from a woman younger than 45 in good health and CMV-seronegative. J is TRBJ2-2 and V is TRBV15; the match to TRBD1 covers 8 bases. Sequencing was done on a sample of PBMCs. The CDR3 bases are TGTGCCACCAGCAGAGGCCAGGGGGCGAGATTTACCGGGGAGCTGTTTTTT. The encoded protein is CATSRGQGARFTGELFF.